This record looks at one TCR beta chain sequence and its context. Its antigen remains unknown. This record belongs to a study of early T cells in non-severe SARS-CoV-2 infection. The overall study: Sequencing used unsorted whole-blood bulk RNA, so chains lack pairing.

Unique molecular identifier tags were affixed to discrete cDNA molecules. TCRdb reprocessed the 5' RACE reads with MiXCR, giving one entry per CDR3 protein. The table lists approximately 110,000 distinct CDR3 sequences, around 14% of them singletons. General observations from the study: Comparison of clonotypes with VDJdb favored anti-spike CD8 responses while missing private and CD4 specificities.

The V gene's germline CDR1 is KGHSH and CDR2 LQKENI. Deletions cut 3 bases from V and 7 bases from J, with 12 bases between. The CDR3 has 13 residues. This clonotype originated in an adult who was a healthcare worker with PCR-confirmed SARS-CoV-2 infection or an uninfected control (not recorded which). The source material was whole blood. V gene TRBV18 combines with J gene TRBJ1-1, with a weak D call TRBD1 (5 bases). The CDR3 loop is CASSPQGEVEAFF. The CDR3 DNA sequence: TGTGCCAGCTCACCCCAGGGAGAGGTTGAAGCTTTCTTT.